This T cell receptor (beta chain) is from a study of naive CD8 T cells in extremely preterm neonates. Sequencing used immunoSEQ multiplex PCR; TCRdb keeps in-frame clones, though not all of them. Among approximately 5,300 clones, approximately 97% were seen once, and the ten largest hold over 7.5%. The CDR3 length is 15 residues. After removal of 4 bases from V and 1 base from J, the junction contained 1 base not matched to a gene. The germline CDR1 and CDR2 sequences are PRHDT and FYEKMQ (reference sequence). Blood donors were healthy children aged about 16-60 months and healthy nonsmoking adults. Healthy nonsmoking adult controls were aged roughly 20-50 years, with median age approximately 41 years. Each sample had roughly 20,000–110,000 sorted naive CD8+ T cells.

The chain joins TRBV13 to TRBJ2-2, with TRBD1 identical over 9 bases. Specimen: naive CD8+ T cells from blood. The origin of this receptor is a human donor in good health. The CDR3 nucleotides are TGTGCCAGCAGCTCGGGACAGGGGAACACCGGGGAGCTGTTTTTT. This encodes CASSSGQGNTGELFF.